Listed below are T cell receptor beta chains from one sample, sequenced in a study of early T cells in non-severe SARS-CoV-2 infection. TCRdb passed the 5' RACE reads through MiXCR, listing each CDR3 protein once. The table lists more than 90,000 distinct CDR3 sequences, roughly 11% of them singletons. Sequencing used whole blood. The receptors were sampled from an adult who was a healthcare worker with PCR-confirmed SARS-CoV-2 infection or an uninfected control (not recorded which). Both conserved end residues are part of each CDR3. The order of the fields is V gene, clone size, D gene, J gene, CDR3 protein, CDR3 DNA. A D gene is named only where the DNA matches it firmly. The size entry is marked missing in some rows and otherwise reads once, few, many or a size class.

>TRBV7-9|many|.|TRBJ2-5
CASAGPILTQETQYF
TGTGCCAGCGCCGGACCGATACTAACCCAAGAGACCCAGTACTTC
>TRBV4-2|many|.|TRBJ1-2
CASSLYDGTLYGYTF
TGTGCCAGCAGCCTTTACGACGGGACCCTCTATGGCTACACCTTC
>TRBV28|few|TRBD2|TRBJ2-1
CASSPISGTSYNEQFF
TGTGCCAGCAGTCCCATTAGCGGGACCTCCTACAATGAGCAGTTCTTC
>TRBV7-7|.|TRBD1|TRBJ2-5
CASSPDRATQYF
TGTGCCAGCAGCCCGGACAGGGCTACCCAGTACTTC
>TRBV7-9|once|.|TRBJ1-1
CASSSSQGRAFF
TGTGCCAGCAGCTCCTCCCAGGGGCGCGCTTTCTTT
>TRBV7-7|many|.|TRBJ2-5
CASSLLEHQETQYF
TGTGCCAGCAGCTTACTAGAGCACCAAGAGACCCAGTACTTC
>TRBV6-1|many|.|TRBJ1-5
CASNPTGSNQPQHF
TGTGCCAGCAACCCAACAGGGTCAAATCAGCCCCAGCATTTT
>TRBV7-9|.|.|TRBJ2-7
CASSLNPLDGPYEQYF
TGTGCCAGCAGCCTAAACCCCCTGGACGGTCCCTACGAGCAGTACTTC
>TRBV2|.|TRBD1|TRBJ1-1
CASRNRGVTEAFF
TGTGCCAGCAGAAACAGGGGTGTCACTGAAGCTTTCTTT
>TRBV20-1|few|.|TRBJ1-1
CSPVRGNTEAFF
TGCAGTCCTGTTAGGGGGAACACTGAAGCTTTCTTT
>TRBV11-2|.|.|TRBJ2-5
CASSQELVQETQYF
TGTGCCAGCAGTCAAGAGTTAGTCCAAGAGACCCAGTACTTC
>TRBV9|.|.|TRBJ2-7
CASSVGLGSYEQYF
TGTGCCAGCAGCGTTGGACTGGGCTCCTACGAGCAGTACTTC
>TRBV5-1|few|TRBD2|TRBJ2-1
CASSTVAGSSYNEQFF
TGCGCCAGCAGCACCGTAGCGGGGAGCTCCTACAATGAGCAGTTCTTC
>TRBV6-5|few|.|TRBJ2-5
CASSYAPARQETQYF
TGTGCCAGCAGTTACGCCCCCGCCAGACAAGAGACCCAGTACTTC
>TRBV6-6|.|.|TRBJ2-2
CASTMGGELFF
TGTGCCAGCACAATGGGCGGGGAGCTGTTTTTT
>TRBV7-6|many|TRBD1|TRBJ1-1
CASSPAGTVVTEAFF
TGTGCCAGCAGCCCCGCGGGGACAGTAGTCACTGAAGCTTTCTTT
>TRBV2|.|.|TRBJ2-4
CASSVEEVKNIQYF
TGTGCCAGCAGTGTAGAGGAGGTGAAAAACATTCAGTACTTC
>TRBV6-5|few|TRBD1|TRBJ1-2
CASSYSRTGGYGYTF
TGTGCCAGCAGTTACTCCCGGACAGGGGGCTATGGCTACACCTTC
>TRBV20-1|few|.|TRBJ1-4
CSARDPGGRTNEKLFF
TGCAGTGCTAGAGACCCCGGCGGAAGGACTAATGAAAAACTGTTTTTT
>TRBV7-2|few|.|TRBJ2-5
CASSFLEETQYF
TGTGCCAGCAGCTTTTTAGAAGAGACCCAGTACTTC